The clone carrying this T cell receptor (beta chain) was picked up one time. V was clipped by 4 bases and J by 0 bases, with 16 bases between them. Germline V gene lookup returns CDR1 MNHNS and CDR2 SASEGT. This CDR3 is 16 amino acids long. The assay was immunoSEQ multiplex PCR, and TCRdb's table has in-frame clones only and misses some. The sample has 330,000 or so clones; roughly 90% are singletons. The sample comes from a study of blood T cell repertoires in COVID-19. Study at large: Acute and convalescent COVID-19 specimens originated in the United States, Italy and Spain. Nucleic acid was either cDNA or gDNA, and it came from T cells, B-cell-depleted T cells, or PBMCs.

In Seattle, patients joined the study during active infection and were tracked longitudinally. The genes are TRBV6-1 and TRBJ2-7; D possibly corresponds to TRBD2 (6 bases). The specimen sequenced was peripheral blood. This TCR came from a man between 25 and 39 years old with COVID-19, enrolled during active disease. The DNA of the CDR3 is TGTGCCAGCAGTGGCCTAGGGACTGAAAGCTCCTACGAGCAGTACTTC. Protein sequence: CASSGLGTESSYEQYF.